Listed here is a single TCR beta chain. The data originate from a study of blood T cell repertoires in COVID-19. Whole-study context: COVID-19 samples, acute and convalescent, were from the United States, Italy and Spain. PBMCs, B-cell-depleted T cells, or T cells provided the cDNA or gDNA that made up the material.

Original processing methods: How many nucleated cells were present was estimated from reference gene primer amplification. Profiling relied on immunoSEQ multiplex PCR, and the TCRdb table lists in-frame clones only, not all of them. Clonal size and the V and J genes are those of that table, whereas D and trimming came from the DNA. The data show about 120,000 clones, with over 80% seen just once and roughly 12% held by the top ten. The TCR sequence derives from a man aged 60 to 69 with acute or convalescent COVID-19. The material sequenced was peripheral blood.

The CDR3 bases are TGCAGCGGTGGGACAGGGGGAAGCACTGAAGCTTTCTTT. It encodes CSGGTGGSTEAFF. The chain combines TRBV29-1 with TRBJ1-1, with 11 bases matching TRBD1. The trim removed 7 bases at V and 4 bases at J, leaving 5 bases unmatched. CDR1 and CDR2 from the germline V gene are SQVTM and ANQGSEA. The CDR3 loop spans 13 amino acids. Looking up the rest from reference TRBV29-1 and TRBJ1-1 gives the full variable domain: SAVISQKPSRDICQRGTSLTIQCQVDSQVTMMFWYRQQPGQSLTLIATANQGSEATYESGFVIDKFPISRPNLTFSTLTVSNMSPEDSSIYLCSGGTGGSTEAFFGQGTRLTVV.